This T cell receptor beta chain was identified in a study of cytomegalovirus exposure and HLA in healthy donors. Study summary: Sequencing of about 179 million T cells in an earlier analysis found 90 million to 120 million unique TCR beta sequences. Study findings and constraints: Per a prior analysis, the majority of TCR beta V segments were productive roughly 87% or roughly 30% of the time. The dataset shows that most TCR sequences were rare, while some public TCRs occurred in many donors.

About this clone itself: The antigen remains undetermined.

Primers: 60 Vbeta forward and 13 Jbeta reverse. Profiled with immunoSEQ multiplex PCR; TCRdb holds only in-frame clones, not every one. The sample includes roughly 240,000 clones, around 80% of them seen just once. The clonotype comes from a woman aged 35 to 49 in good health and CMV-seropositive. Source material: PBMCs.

The CDR3 here is CATSRDLGGNQPQHF. The CDR3 bases are TGTGCCACCAGCAGAGATCTCGGGGGAAATCAGCCCCAGCATTTT. The V gene is TRBV15, the J gene TRBJ1-5; possibly TRBD1 for D (5 bases). The germline V and J ends were trimmed by 0 bases and 4 bases, with 10 bases remaining between them. The CDR3 runs 15 residues. Looked up from germline, CDR1 is LNHNV and CDR2 is YYDKDF (reference sequence).